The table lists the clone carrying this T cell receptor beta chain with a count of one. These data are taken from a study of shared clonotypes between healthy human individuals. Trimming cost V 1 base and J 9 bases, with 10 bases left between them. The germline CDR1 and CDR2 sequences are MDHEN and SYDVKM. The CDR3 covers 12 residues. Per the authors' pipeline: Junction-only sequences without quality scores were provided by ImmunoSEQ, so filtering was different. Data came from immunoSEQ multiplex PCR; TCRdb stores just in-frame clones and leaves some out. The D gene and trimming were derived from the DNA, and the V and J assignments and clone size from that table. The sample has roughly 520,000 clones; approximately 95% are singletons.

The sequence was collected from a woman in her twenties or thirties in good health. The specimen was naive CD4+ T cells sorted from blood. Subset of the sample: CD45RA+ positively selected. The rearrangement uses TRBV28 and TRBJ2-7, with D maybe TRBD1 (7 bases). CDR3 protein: CASSLSQGGQYF. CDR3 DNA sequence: TGTGCCAGCAGTTTATCCCAGGGGGGGCAGTACTTC.